The rows below give T cell receptor beta chains drawn from one sample of a study of blood T cell repertoires in COVID-19. Clones were read by immunoSEQ multiplex PCR, and TCRdb kept only the in-frame ones, dropping some. Found here are about 180,000 clones, about 88% of them singletons; the top ten hold roughly 2.8%. Sequencing was done on a sample of peripheral blood. These receptors came from a young woman with active or convalescent COVID-19. The CDR3 runs from the conserved cysteine through the conserved F or W. D genes are given only for firm matches. Clone size is stated in some rows and not others, as once, few, many or a class when expanded.

NA	TRBV6-4	NA	TRBJ1-5	CASSREGGTPQHF	TGTGCCAGCAGTCGGGAGGGGGGAACGCCCCAGCATTTT
TRBD1	TRBV9	NA	TRBJ1-3	CASSPRDSTLSGNTIYF	TGTGCCAGCAGCCCCCGGGACAGTACCCTCTCTGGAAACACCATATATTTT
NA	TRBV2	NA	TRBJ2-1	CACQTSSYNEQFF	TGTGCCTGCCAGACTAGCTCCTACAATGAGCAGTTCTTC
TRBD1	TRBV11-3	few	TRBJ1-1	CASSSPNRDRAEAFF	TGTGCCAGCAGCTCTCCCAACCGGGACAGGGCTGAAGCTTTCTTT
NA	TRBV5-3	NA	TRBJ2-7	CARSLITGTPYYDEQYF	TGTGCCAGAAGCTTGATAACCGGGACTCCATATTACGACGAGCAGTACTTC
TRBD1	TRBV4-1	NA	TRBJ2-7	CASSQDRTGPYEQYF	TGCGCCAGCAGCCAAGATCGGACAGGGCCCTACGAGCAGTACTTC
NA	TRBV7-9	once	TRBJ1-2	CASSLGTAYGYTF	TGTGCCAGCAGCTTAGGTACAGCCTATGGCTACACCTTC
NA	TRBV11-2	NA	TRBJ2-7	CASRDTGAYEQYF	TGTGCCAGCAGAGACACGGGGGCCTACGAGCAGTACTTC
NA	TRBV3-1/TRBV3-2	NA	TRBJ2-4	CASSQDRLRLAKNIQYF	TGTGCCAGCAGCCAAGATCGTTTGCGGCTAGCCAAAAACATTCAGTACTTC
TRBD1	TRBV27	NA	TRBJ1-5	CASSLRGPGTGDQPQHF	TGTGCCAGCAGTTTAAGGGGCCCCGGGACAGGGGATCAGCCCCAGCATTTT
NA	TRBV2	NA	TRBJ1-3	CASDDTGTGNTIYF	TGTGCCAGCGATGATACAGGGACTGGAAACACCATATATTTT
NA	TRBV12-3/TRBV12-4	NA	TRBJ1-5	CASSLGASGPQHF	TGTGCCAGCAGTTTAGGGGCAAGCGGGCCCCAGCATTTT
TRBD1	TRBV4-1	NA	TRBJ2-2	CASSLGQGASTGELFF	TGCGCCAGCAGCCTAGGACAGGGGGCTAGCACCGGGGAGCTGTTTTTT
TRBD2	TRBV18	NA	TRBJ2-7	CASSPRVLAGHYEQYF	TGTGCCAGCTCACCAAGGGTGCTAGCGGGGCACTACGAGCAGTACTTC
NA	TRBV30	NA	TRBJ2-5	CAWGQSGQETQYF	TGTGCCTGGGGCCAAAGCGGACAAGAGACCCAGTACTTC
TRBD1	TRBV23-1	NA	TRBJ1-5	CASSRTCGQGALSNQPQHF	TGCGCCAGCAGTCGTACCTGCGGACAGGGGGCCCTCAGCAATCAGCCCCAGCATTTT
TRBD1	TRBV6-5	NA	TRBJ1-2	CASSQDRGYGYTF	TGTGCCAGCAGCCAAGACAGGGGCTATGGCTACACCTTC